This T cell receptor (beta chain) comes out of a study of PD-L1 blockade in urothelial cancer. Looking at the study overall: Blood analysis was done at 3 weeks (second dose) and 6 weeks after treatment began.

Generated by immunoSEQ multiplex PCR, the TCRdb table keeps only in-frame clones and is missing some. Of around 70,000 clones detected, around 84% appear once; the ten largest clones hold 8% to 10%. Germline loops: CDR1 MGHRA, CDR2 YSYEKL. V was pared by 3 bases and J by 7 bases, with 16 bases between. The CDR3 is 15 amino acids. This clone was recorded once. Time point noted: pretreatment peripheral blood. Sequences were derived from PBMCs, sampled around atezolizumab (anti-PD-L1) treatment. V gene TRBV4-1 combines with J gene TRBJ1-5, with D perhaps TRBD1 (5 bases). This sequence originates from a woman between 65 and 79 years old with urothelial cancer. Here the CDR3 DNA reads TGCGCCAGCAGCCATGGTCCCCAGGGCGGACAGCCCCAGCATTTT. Its protein product is CASSHGPQGGQPQHF.